The 22 T cell receptor beta chains listed next were all sequenced from one sample in a study of beta chain features in type 1 diabetes. As every portion of the isolated RNA was reverse transcribed, the sequencing read expressed TCRB transcripts. Method: immunoSEQ multiplex PCR; TCRdb's copy keeps in-frame clones and lacks some. Among about 270,000 clones listed, around an eighth were seen once. Overall study findings and caveats: TCRB CDR3s were moderately but significantly shorter in Type 1 diabetes patients in all four CD4+ subsets.

Antigen specificity for these receptors is unknown. The sample was naive CD4+ T cells from blood. These receptors all come from a man under 40 with type 1 diabetes.

V usage is TRBV15 and J usage is TRBJ2-7; perhaps TRBD2 as D (6 bases). The germline V gene has CDR1 LNHNV and CDR2 YYDKDF (reference sequence). The CDR3 covers 15 residues. Trimming stripped 1 base from V and 6 bases from J, with 16 bases between. This CDR3 reads CATSRVLATVREQYF. The CDR3 DNA reads TGTGCCACCAGCAGAGTTCTAGCGACCGTTCGCGAGCAGTACTTC.

The gene calls are TRBV28 and TRBJ2-5, with 7 bases identical to TRBD1. The CDR3 totals 12 residues. CDR1 and CDR2 (germline): MDHEN, SYDVKM. V lost 10 bases, J lost 3 bases, and 5 bases stayed unmatched. The CDR3: CAINRGEETQYF. CDR3 DNA sequence: TGTGCCATCAACAGGGGAGAAGAGACCCAGTACTTC. Full variable domain (rest looked up from reference TRBV28 and TRBJ2-5): DVKVTQSSRYLVKRTGEKVFLECVQDMDHENMFWYRQDPGLGLRLIYFSYDVKMKEKGDIPEGYSVSREKKERFSLILESASTNQTSMYLCAINRGEETQYFGPGTRLLVL.

This clone has more than one count but fewer than ten. The chain couples TRBV5-1 to TRBJ2-1, with TRBD1 matching over 12 bases. V trimming: 4 bases; J trimming: 5 bases; junction bases outside the gene matches: 16. The CDR3 covers 19 residues. Germline V gives CDR1 SGHRS, CDR2 YFSETQ. The CDR3 is CASSIRDRGLEGANNEQFF. The CDR3 DNA reads TGCGCCAGCAGCATCCGGGACAGGGGGCTGGAGGGGGCCAACAATGAGCAGTTCTTC.

This clone has just a few counts. The rearrangement uses TRBV6-4 and TRBJ2-3; 10 bases align to TRBD2. The V gene's germline CDR1 is MRHNA and CDR2 SNTAGT. After removal of 4 bases from V and 2 bases from J, the junction contained 3 bases not matched to a gene. The CDR3 length is 15 residues. CDR3 bases: TGTGCCAGCAGTGTAGCGGGAGGATACACAGATACGCAGTATTTT. Residues: CASSVAGGYTDTQYF.

In its sample, this clone was seen a few times. This chain joins TRBV4-2 and TRBJ2-1; 13 bases fit TRBD2. V lost 1 base and J lost 0; bases outside the gene matches: 0. The germline V gene has CDR1 LGHNA and CDR2 YNFKEQ. The CDR3 is made up of 17 amino acids. The CDR3 here is CASSQGTSGSSYNEQFF. DNA of the CDR3: TGTGCCAGCAGCCAAGGGACTAGCGGGAGCTCCTACAATGAGCAGTTCTTC.

The chain uses TRBV19 and TRBJ1-4; the D is unclear. Germline V gives CDR1 LNHDA, CDR2 SQIVND (reference sequence). The V gene lost 9 bases and the J gene lost 6 bases, with 11 bases spanning the gap. The CDR3 totals 12 residues. CDR3: CASREAYEKLFF. CDR3 DNA: TGTGCCAGCCGGGAGGCCTATGAAAAACTGTTTTTT.

This clone was counted a few times. The V call is TRBV5-1, the J call TRBJ2-3, with 10 bases lining up with TRBD2. This CDR3 region has 16 residues. The germline CDR1 and CDR2 sequences are SGHRS and YFSETQ. J lost 4 bases, V lost 2 bases, and 7 bases had no gene match. The CDR3 is CASSFGLADVADTQYF. The CDR3 DNA is TGCGCCAGCAGCTTTGGACTAGCGGATGTAGCAGATACGCAGTATTTT. Full variable domain (rest looked up from reference TRBV5-1 and TRBJ2-3): KAGVTQTPRYLIKTRGQQVTLSCSPISGHRSVSWYQQTPGQGLQFLFEYFSETQRNKGNFPGRFSGRQFSNSRSEMNVSTLELGDSALYLCASSFGLADVADTQYFGPGTRLTVL.

The chain employs TRBV7-9 and TRBJ2-3; TRBD2 aligns across 10 bases. With V trimmed by 5 bases and J by 3 bases, 8 bases remained unmatched. CDR3 size: 16 residues. Germline V lookup: CDR1 SEHNR, CDR2 FQNEAQ (reference sequence). The CDR3 region has the DNA TGTGCCAGCAGCGCGCGAGCGGGAGGGCCGACAGATACGCAGTATTTT. This translates into CASSARAGGPTDTQYF.

This clone was seen more than once but under ten times. The V and J genes are TRBV5-6 and TRBJ2-7; D is uncertain. The CDR3 is 13 residues long. The germline gives CDR1 SGHDT, CDR2 YYEEEE. V shed 0 bases and J shed 0 bases, with 4 bases lying between them. The chain's CDR3 is CASSLGYSYEQYF. The DNA of the CDR3 is TGTGCCAGCAGCTTGGGCTACTCCTACGAGCAGTACTTC.

This clone was observed a handful of times. This rearrangement joins TRBV7-2 to TRBJ2-1; D not resolved. V was clipped by 5 bases and J by 8 bases, with 19 bases between them. Germline V gene data show CDR1 as SGHTA and CDR2 as FQGNSA. This CDR3 comprises 15 residues. In nucleotides, the CDR3 is TGTGCCAGCAGCCTTGGAGTAAGGTCGGTCGATGAGCAGTTCTTC. Amino acids: CASSLGVRSVDEQFF.

This clone was counted only a few times. This rearrangement joins TRBV29-1 to TRBJ2-5, with TRBD1 as a possible D gene (7 bases). Trimming took 6 bases from V and 1 from J, leaving 12 bases between them. The CDR3 runs 13 residues. Germline V gene data show CDR1 as SQVTM and CDR2 as ANQGSEA. CDR3 sequence reads: CSVNRGLQETQYF. The CDR3, as DNA: TGCAGCGTCAACAGGGGACTCCAAGAGACCCAGTACTTC.

The gene calls are TRBV6-6 and TRBJ1-1, with 7 bases aligning to TRBD1. The J segment lost 6 bases and the V segment lost 4 bases, leaving 2 bases of the junction unmatched. CDR3 length: 12 amino acids. CDR1 is MNHNY, CDR2 SVGAGI, per germline (reference sequence). As DNA, the CDR3 is TGTGCCAGCAGTTTCAGGGGGTCTGAAGCTTTCTTT. As protein: CASSFRGSEAFF.

Here the CDR3 reads CASSSREKKSKRFLYEQYF. The CDR3 DNA follows: TGTGCCAGCAGCTCGAGAGAAAAGAAGTCAAAGCGGTTCTTATACGAGCAGTACTTC. This sequence joins TRBV5-4 and TRBJ2-7; D possibly corresponds to TRBD2 (5 bases). V was pared by 3 bases and J by 4 bases, with 29 bases between. The CDR3 length is 19 residues. Germline V gene sequence: CDR1 SGHNT, CDR2 YYREEE (reference sequence). Complete variable domain (other parts from reference TRBV5-4 and TRBJ2-7): ETGVTQSPTHLIKTRGQQVTLRCSSQSGHNTVSWYQQALGQGPQFIFQYYREEENGRGNFPPRFSGLQFPNYSSELNVNALELDDSALYLCASSSREKKSKRFLYEQYFGPGTRLTVT.

This rearrangement joins TRBV6-6 to TRBJ2-7; 11 bases map to TRBD2. Germline CDR1 and CDR2: MNHNY and SVGAGI (reference sequence). Trimming cost V 6 bases and J 3 bases; bases outside gene matches: 4. This CDR3 is 14 amino acids long. The DNA for the CDR3 is TGTGCCAGCAGATACGGGACTAGCGGCTACGAGCAGTACTTC. This translates into CASRYGTSGYEQYF.

This rearrangement joins TRBV7-2 to TRBJ2-5, with D possibly being TRBD2 (6 bases). The germline V gene has CDR1 SGHTA and CDR2 FQGNSA. The CDR3 contains 14 residues. V was shortened by 4 bases and J by 5 bases, with 14 bases between the two germline ends. CDR3 loop: CASSYLTGGETQYF. DNA for the CDR3: TGTGCCAGCAGCTACCTGACTGGGGGGGAGACCCAGTACTTC.

The V gene is TRBV7-3, the J gene TRBJ1-1; TRBD1 aligns across 8 bases. The CDR3 is made up of 14 amino acids. The V gene's germline CDR1 is SGHTA and CDR2 FQGTGA. The V gene end was trimmed by 5 bases and the J gene end by 1 base; junction bases not matched to a gene: 3. The CDR3 reads CASSTGQANTEAFF. DNA for the CDR3: TGTGCCAGCAGCACGGGACAGGCGAACACTGAAGCTTTCTTT.

This chain uses TRBV5-6 with TRBJ2-1; TRBD2 aligns across 10 bases. Germline V gene sequence: CDR1 SGHDT, CDR2 YYEEEE. The CDR3 length is 17 residues. Trimming at V came to 4 bases and at J to 0 bases, leaving 7 bases not matched to a gene. The CDR3, as DNA: TGTGCCAGCAGCCGACCGGGACTAGCGTCCTCCTACAATGAGCAGTTCTTC. Its translation is CASSRPGLASSYNEQFF.

J is TRBJ1-2 and V is TRBV7-2; D ambiguous. This CDR3 has 14 amino acids. The V end was cut by 3 bases, the J end by 7 bases, with 15 bases between. Germline V lookup: CDR1 SGHTA, CDR2 FQGNSA. The CDR3 sequence is CASSFLTPVIGYTF. CDR3 in DNA: TGTGCCAGCAGCTTTCTCACCCCGGTCATTGGCTACACCTTC.

The gene calls are TRBV4-2 and TRBJ2-3; TRBD2 matches 8 bases. Germline V gene sequence: CDR1 LGHNA, CDR2 YNFKEQ. V was clipped by 1 base and J by 4 bases; unmatched bases: 4. The CDR3 has 15 amino acids. CDR3 sequence: CASSQAGGIPDTQYF. The CDR3 DNA reads as TGTGCCAGCAGCCAAGCGGGAGGGATCCCAGATACGCAGTATTTT.

The gene calls are TRBV27 and TRBJ2-7; TRBD2 matches 12 bases. The trim removed 3 bases at V and 1 base at J, leaving 1 base unmatched. The CDR3 is 15 residues long. The germline gives CDR1 MNHEY, CDR2 SMNVEV (reference sequence). CDR3 nucleotides: TGTGCCAGCAGTTTGACTAGCGGGAGTTCCTACGAGCAGTACTTC. Translated: CASSLTSGSSYEQYF.

At least ten counts were recorded for this clone. The rearrangement joins TRBV29-1 to TRBJ2-4, with 11 positions matching TRBD1. V lost 8 bases to trimming and J lost 6 bases; unmatched junction nucleotides: 9. Germline V gives CDR1 SQVTM, CDR2 ANQGSEA. The CDR3 covers 14 residues. As DNA, the CDR3 is TGCAGCACCAGGACAGGGGGCGTTGGAAACATTCAGTACTTC. Protein: CSTRTGGVGNIQYF.

The chain recombines TRBV2 with TRBJ1-2; D might be TRBD1 (6 bases). CDR3 length: 14 amino acids. The germline V gene encodes CDR1 SNHLY and CDR2 FYNNEI. The ends were cut back, 6 bases at V and 6 bases at J, with 17 bases in the middle. Here the CDR3 DNA reads TGTGCCAGCAGCCTCTACAGGGCGGGGGATGGCTACACCTTC. Translation: CASSLYRAGDGYTF.